This T cell receptor beta chain emerged from a study of T cell repertoires in cytomegalovirus infection. Study context: CMV infection plus the matching HLA type was flagged by public TCR beta signatures.

The germline V gene encodes CDR1 ENHRY and CDR2 SYGVKD. The CDR3 is made up of 13 amino acids. The trim removed 6 bases at V and 4 bases at J, leaving 4 bases unmatched. TCRdb independently ran MiXCR on the reads; one entry per CDR3 protein. The sample lists 350,000 to 400,000 distinct CDR3 sequences, about 35% occurring once. A note on this clonotype: Its antigen remains unknown.

The chain employs TRBV10-3 and TRBJ2-5; 8 bases match TRBD1. The sequencing here drew on cultured PBMCs, taken from culture after CMV antigen stimulation. The source of this sequence is a human donor in good health (CMV status not recorded). Some clones in this sample may be carry-over from other donors' samples. CDR3 coding DNA: TGTGCCATCAGAGGCGACAGGGGAGAGACCCAGTACTTC. This gives the protein CAIRGDRGETQYF.